This T cell receptor (beta chain) was captured by sequencing in a study of T cell responses to AZD1222 COVID-19 vaccine. V lost 8 bases and J 9 bases, leaving 25 bases between the germline ends. Per the germline V gene, CDR1 is SGHAT and CDR2 is FQNNGV. CDR3 length: 15 residues. Clones were read by immunoSEQ multiplex PCR, and TCRdb kept only the in-frame ones, dropping some. The data contain roughly 100,000 clones, about 89% of them singletons. The starting material was peripheral blood, obtained on day 0 of AZD1222 vaccination. This chain joins TRBV11-2 and TRBJ1-2; D gene uncertain. The receptor was isolated from an adult in good health. The CDR3 DNA is TGTGCCAGCTTAGCAACCCCCCGTCCCCCTCGGAGCTACACCTTC. This gives the protein CASLATPRPPRSYTF.